Listed here are 8 T cell receptor beta chains from one sample, sequenced in a study of cytomegalovirus exposure and HLA in healthy donors. Primers included in the PCR were 60 Vbeta and 13 Jbeta primers. The method was immunoSEQ multiplex PCR; TCRdb's version includes in-frame clones alone and lacks a portion of them. The sample records 60,000 to 95,000 clones, 75% to 85% being singletons. Sequenced sample: PBMCs. Every receptor here comes from a man in his 70s in good health and CMV-seropositive.

This chain connects TRBV6-1 to TRBJ1-1; the match to TRBD1 covers 12 bases. Per the germline V gene, CDR1 is MNHNS and CDR2 is SASEGT. This CDR3 spans 16 amino acids. V lost 3 bases and J lost 6; bases outside the gene matches: 8. CDR3 bases: TGTGCCAGCAGTGATCTGCCGGGACAGGGGGCCGCTGAAGCTTTCTTT. It specifies CASSDLPGQGAAEAFF.

The chain combines TRBV5-1 with TRBJ2-7, with D tentatively TRBD2 (5 bases). V was pared by 2 bases and J by 0 bases, with 9 bases between. The CDR3 contains 14 residues. The germline CDR1 and CDR2 sequences are SGHRS and YFSETQ. The CDR3 coding sequence is TGCGCCAGCAGCTTAACGGGGAGCTCCTACGAGCAGTACTTC. The encoded protein is CASSLTGSSYEQYF.

This clone was seen a few times. The chain employs TRBV13 and TRBJ1-4; no firm D call. V lost 4 bases and J 8 bases, leaving 17 bases between the germline ends. The CDR3 has 15 amino acids. Germline V gives CDR1 PRHDT, CDR2 FYEKMQ (reference sequence). The CDR3 DNA reads as TGTGCCAGCAGCTCAAGGAGCTCCGACTTGGAAAAACTGTTTTTT. Translated: CASSSRSSDLEKLFF.

The rearrangement joins TRBV27 to TRBJ1-4; TRBD1 agrees at 7 bases. The V gene end was trimmed by 6 bases and the J gene end by 0 bases; junction bases not matched to a gene: 1. The CDR3 length is 14 residues. Germline V gene sequence: CDR1 MNHEY, CDR2 SMNVEV (reference sequence). CDR3 sequence reads: CASSGTATNEKLFF. The CDR3, as DNA: TGTGCCAGCAGCGGGACAGCAACTAATGAAAAACTGTTTTTT.

The chain is built from TRBV4-2 and TRBJ2-3, with a tentative D call TRBD2 (5 bases). This CDR3 has 13 amino acids. The V end lost 8 bases, the J end lost 4 bases, and 13 bases lay between the germline ends. Looked up from germline, CDR1 is LGHNA and CDR2 is YNFKEQ. Here the CDR3 DNA reads TGTGCCAGCGGGAGCGGCTCCGCAGATACGCAGTATTTT. This encodes CASGSGSADTQYF.

J is TRBJ1-2 and V is TRBV20-1, with unresolved D. This CDR3 has 11 amino acids. Trimming removed 3 bases at V and 7 bases at J, with 9 bases between. Per germline, CDR1 DFQATT and CDR2 SNEGSKA (reference sequence). DNA of the CDR3: TGCAGTGCTAGCACAATTGCTGGCTACACCTTC. Amino acids: CSASTIAGYTF.

This sequence joins TRBV4-3 and TRBJ2-2; a possible D gene is TRBD2 (6 bases). The germline CDR1 and CDR2 sequences are LGHNA and YSLEER. With 2 bases removed from V and 2 bases from J, the gap between germline ends came to 15 bases. CDR3 length: 17 residues. The CDR3 sequence is CASSQHRAGTNTGELFF. The CDR3 nucleotides are TGCGCCAGCAGCCAACATCGGGCGGGGACCAACACCGGGGAGCTGTTTTTT.

This chain joins TRBV11-2 and TRBJ2-7, with 8 bases fitting TRBD1. CDR3 length equals 14 residues. Germline V gene sequence: CDR1 SGHAT, CDR2 FQNNGV. Losses at the gene ends were 3 bases for V and 3 bases for J; bases not matched to a gene: 4. The CDR3 DNA reads TGTGCCAGCAGCTTCGGACAGGGCGTCTACGAGCAGTACTTC. The encoded protein is CASSFGQGVYEQYF.